This T cell receptor beta chain appears in the sequencing data of a study of T cell repertoires in cytomegalovirus infection. This clonotype occurred a few times. The CDR3 loop spans 15 amino acids. Germline-derived CDR1 and CDR2 are KGHDR and SFDVKD. Trimming stripped 1 base from V and 5 bases from J, with 14 bases between. TCRdb reprocessed the reads with MiXCR, giving one entry per CDR3 protein. The data contain 150,000 to 160,000 distinct CDR3 sequences, 23% of them singletons. Sequences were obtained from PBMCs. The source of this sequence is a human donor in good health (CMV status not recorded). Some clones in this sample may be carry-over from other donors' samples. The chain combines TRBV24-1 with TRBJ2-7, with D perhaps TRBD2 (6 bases). The CDR3 DNA follows: TGTGCCACCAGTGATTTCACGAGGGGCGGGAACGAGCAGTACTTC. Residues: CATSDFTRGGNEQYF.